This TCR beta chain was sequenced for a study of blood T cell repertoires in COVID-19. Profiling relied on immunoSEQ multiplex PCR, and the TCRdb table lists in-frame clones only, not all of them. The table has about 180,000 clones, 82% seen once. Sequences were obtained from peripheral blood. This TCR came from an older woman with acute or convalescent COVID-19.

The chain's CDR3 is CASSFLAGAHTNTEAFF. The DNA of the CDR3 is TGTGCCAGCAGCTTCTTAGCAGGGGCCCATACGAACACTGAAGCTTTCTTT. This chain joins TRBV5-6 and TRBJ1-1, with D possibly matching TRBD1 (6 bases). The V gene's germline CDR1 is SGHDT and CDR2 YYEEEE. The V gene lost 2 bases and the J gene lost 1 base, with 18 bases spanning the gap. The CDR3 sequence is 17 residues long.